These 8 T cell receptor beta chains originate from one sample sequenced in a study of blood T cell repertoires in COVID-19. TCRdb keeps only in-frame clones here, not all; method: immunoSEQ multiplex PCR. The top ten clones hold over 0.7% of a sample with approximately 400,000 clones, about nine tenths of them seen once. The material sequenced was PBMCs or T cells enriched from blood (not recorded which). Receptors were obtained from a woman in her thirties or forties who had been exposed to COVID-19.

The J gene is TRBJ1-6, the V gene TRBV27; TRBD1 agrees at 10 bases. The germline V gene has CDR1 MNHEY and CDR2 SMNVEV (reference sequence). CDR3 length equals 16 residues. Losses at the gene ends were 7 bases for V and 1 base for J; bases not matched to a gene: 4. CDR3 residues: CASTDRGRSYNSPLHF. Written as DNA, the CDR3 is TGTGCCAGCACCGACAGGGGGCGATCCTATAATTCACCCCTCCACTTT.

V and J are TRBV27 and TRBJ1-1, with D perhaps matching TRBD1 (5 bases). The CDR3 runs to 14 residues. The germline gives CDR1 MNHEY, CDR2 SMNVEV (reference sequence). Trimming shortened V by 0 bases and J by 1 base, and 6 bases separated the two germline ends. The chain's CDR3 is CASSLSQGNTEAFF. The CDR3 DNA follows: TGTGCCAGCAGTTTATCGCAGGGGAACACTGAAGCTTTCTTT.

The rearrangement joins TRBV7-3 to TRBJ1-1; D is perhaps TRBD1 (6 bases). Per the germline V gene, CDR1 is SGHTA and CDR2 is FQGTGA. The V and J ends lost 3 bases and 5 bases respectively, with 13 bases between them. The CDR3 covers 14 residues. The chain's CDR3 is CASSLAGRGTEAFF. CDR3 in DNA: TGTGCCAGCAGCTTGGCCGGGAGGGGGACTGAAGCTTTCTTT.

V is TRBV24-1 and J is TRBJ2-1; 11 bases align to TRBD2. The length of the CDR3 is 17 residues. V lost 4 bases and J lost 0; bases outside the gene matches: 4. Germline values: CDR1 KGHDR, CDR2 SFDVKD. The CDR3, as DNA: TGTGCCACCAGTGAACCCACTAGCGGGGGCTCCTACAATGAGCAGTTCTTC. Translating gives CATSEPTSGGSYNEQFF.

This clone was counted once. The V and J genes are TRBV5-4 and TRBJ1-1; D is unresolved. This CDR3 comprises 13 residues. The germline gives CDR1 SGHNT, CDR2 YYREEE (reference sequence). The V gene lost 3 bases and the J gene lost 0 bases, with 6 bases spanning the gap. The CDR3 bases are TGTGCCAGCAGCTCTCGGGTGAACACTGAAGCTTTCTTT. The encoded protein is CASSSRVNTEAFF.

The V gene is TRBV20-1, the J gene TRBJ2-2; D possibly corresponds to TRBD1 (6 bases). Trimming took 7 bases from V and 6 from J, leaving 9 bases between them. CDR1 and CDR2 (germline): DFQATT, SNEGSKA (reference sequence). The CDR3 has 11 amino acids. The CDR3 region is CSVTGSGELFF. DNA of the CDR3: TGCAGTGTTACAGGGTCCGGGGAGCTGTTTTTT.

The rearrangement uses TRBV5-1 and TRBJ2-4; 8 positions match TRBD1. The CDR3 sequence is 13 residues long. V shed 4 bases, J shed 8 bases, and the junction held 5 bases outside the gene matches. CDR1 and CDR2 (germline): SGHRS, YFSETQ. The CDR3 DNA follows: TGCGCCAGCAGCCCGGACAGGGTTGACATTCAGTACTTC. Translated, it gives CASSPDRVDIQYF.

This chain uses TRBV5-5 with TRBJ1-1; 11 nucleotides agree with TRBD1. The V gene's germline CDR1 is SGHKS and CDR2 YYEKEE (reference sequence). V shed 5 bases and J 1 base; nucleotides not matched to a gene: 4. CDR3 length: 15 residues. The DNA for the CDR3 is TGTGCCAGCAGGGAGGGACAGGGGGGGAACACTGAAGCTTTCTTT. This encodes CASREGQGGNTEAFF.